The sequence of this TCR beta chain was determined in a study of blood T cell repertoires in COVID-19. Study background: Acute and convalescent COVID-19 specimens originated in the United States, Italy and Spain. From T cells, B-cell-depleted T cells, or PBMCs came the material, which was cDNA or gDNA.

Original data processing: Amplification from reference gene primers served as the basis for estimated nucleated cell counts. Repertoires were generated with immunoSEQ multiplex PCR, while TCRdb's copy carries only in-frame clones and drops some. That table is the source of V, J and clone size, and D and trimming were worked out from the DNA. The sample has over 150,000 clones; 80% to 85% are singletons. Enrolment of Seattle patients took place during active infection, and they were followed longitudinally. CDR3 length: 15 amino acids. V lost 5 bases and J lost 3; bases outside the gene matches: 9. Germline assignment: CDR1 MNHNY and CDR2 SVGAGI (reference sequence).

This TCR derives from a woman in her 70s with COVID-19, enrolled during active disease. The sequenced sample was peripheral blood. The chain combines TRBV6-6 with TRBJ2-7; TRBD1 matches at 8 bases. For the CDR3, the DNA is TGTGCCAGCAGTGGTGACAGGGGACATTTCTACGAGCAGTACTTC. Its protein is CASSGDRGHFYEQYF.